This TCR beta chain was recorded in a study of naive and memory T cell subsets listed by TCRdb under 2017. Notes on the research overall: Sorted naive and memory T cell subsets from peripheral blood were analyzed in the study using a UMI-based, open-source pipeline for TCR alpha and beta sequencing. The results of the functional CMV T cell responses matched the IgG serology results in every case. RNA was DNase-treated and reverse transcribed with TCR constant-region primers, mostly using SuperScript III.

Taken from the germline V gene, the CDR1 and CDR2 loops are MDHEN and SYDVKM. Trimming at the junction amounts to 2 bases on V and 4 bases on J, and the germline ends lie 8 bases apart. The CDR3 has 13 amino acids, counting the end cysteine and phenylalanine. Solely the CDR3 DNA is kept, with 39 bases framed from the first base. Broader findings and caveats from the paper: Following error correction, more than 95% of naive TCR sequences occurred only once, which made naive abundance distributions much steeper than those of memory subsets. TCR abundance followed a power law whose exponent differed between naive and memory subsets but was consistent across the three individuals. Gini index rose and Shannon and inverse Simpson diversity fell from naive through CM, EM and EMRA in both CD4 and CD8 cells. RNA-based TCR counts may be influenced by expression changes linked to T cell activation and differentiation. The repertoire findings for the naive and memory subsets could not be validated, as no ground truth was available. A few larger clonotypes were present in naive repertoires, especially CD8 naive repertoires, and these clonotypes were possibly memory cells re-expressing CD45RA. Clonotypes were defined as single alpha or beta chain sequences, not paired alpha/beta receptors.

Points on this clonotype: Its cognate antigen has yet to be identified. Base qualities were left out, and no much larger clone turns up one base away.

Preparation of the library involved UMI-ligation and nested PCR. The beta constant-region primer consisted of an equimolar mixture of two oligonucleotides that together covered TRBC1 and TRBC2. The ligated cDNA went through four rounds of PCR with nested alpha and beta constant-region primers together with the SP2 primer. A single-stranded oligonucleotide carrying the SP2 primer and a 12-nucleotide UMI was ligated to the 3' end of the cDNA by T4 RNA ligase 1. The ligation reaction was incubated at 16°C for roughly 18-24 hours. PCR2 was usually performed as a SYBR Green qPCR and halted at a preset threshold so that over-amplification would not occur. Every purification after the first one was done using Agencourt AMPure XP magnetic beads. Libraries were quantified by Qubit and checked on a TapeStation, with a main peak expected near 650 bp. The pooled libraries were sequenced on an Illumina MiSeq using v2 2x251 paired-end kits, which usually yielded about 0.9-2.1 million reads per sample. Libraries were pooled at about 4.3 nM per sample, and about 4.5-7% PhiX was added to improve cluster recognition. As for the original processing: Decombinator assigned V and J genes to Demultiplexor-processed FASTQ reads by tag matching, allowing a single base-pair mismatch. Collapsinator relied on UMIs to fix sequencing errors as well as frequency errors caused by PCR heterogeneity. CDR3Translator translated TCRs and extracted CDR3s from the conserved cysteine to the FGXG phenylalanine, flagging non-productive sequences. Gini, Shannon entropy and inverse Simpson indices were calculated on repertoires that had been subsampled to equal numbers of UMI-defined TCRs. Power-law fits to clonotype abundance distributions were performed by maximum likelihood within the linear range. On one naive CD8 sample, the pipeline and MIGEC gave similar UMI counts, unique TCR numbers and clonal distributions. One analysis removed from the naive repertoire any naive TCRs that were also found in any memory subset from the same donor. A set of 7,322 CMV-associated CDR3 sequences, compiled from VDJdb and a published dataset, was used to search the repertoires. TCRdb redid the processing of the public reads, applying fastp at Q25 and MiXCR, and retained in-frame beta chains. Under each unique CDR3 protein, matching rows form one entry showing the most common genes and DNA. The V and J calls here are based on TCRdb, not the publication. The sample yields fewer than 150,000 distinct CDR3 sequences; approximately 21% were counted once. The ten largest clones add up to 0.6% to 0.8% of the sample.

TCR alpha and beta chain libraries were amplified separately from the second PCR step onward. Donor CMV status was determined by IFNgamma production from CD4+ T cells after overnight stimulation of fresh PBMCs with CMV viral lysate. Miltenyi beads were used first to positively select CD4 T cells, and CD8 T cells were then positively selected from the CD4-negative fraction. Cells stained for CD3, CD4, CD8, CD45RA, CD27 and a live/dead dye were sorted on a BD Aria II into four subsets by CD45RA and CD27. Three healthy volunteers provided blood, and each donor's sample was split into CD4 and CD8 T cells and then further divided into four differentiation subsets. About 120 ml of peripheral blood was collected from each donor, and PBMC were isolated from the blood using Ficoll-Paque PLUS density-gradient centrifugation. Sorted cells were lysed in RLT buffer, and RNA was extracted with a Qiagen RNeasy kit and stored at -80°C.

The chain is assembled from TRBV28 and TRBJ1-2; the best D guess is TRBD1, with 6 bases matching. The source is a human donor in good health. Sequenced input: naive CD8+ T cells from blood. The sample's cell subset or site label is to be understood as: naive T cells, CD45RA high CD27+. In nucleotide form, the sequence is TGTGCCAGCAGTTTAGGGGGCTTCTATGGCTACACCTTC. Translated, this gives CASSLGGFYGYTF.